These T cell receptor beta chains were read from a single sample in a study of blood T cell repertoires in COVID-19. Profiling relied on immunoSEQ multiplex PCR, and the TCRdb table lists in-frame clones only, not all of them. The data show some 390,000 clones, with 80% to 90% seen just once and about 2% held by the top ten. Sequenced sample: peripheral blood. The receptors here all came from a woman aged 55-69 years with COVID-19, enrolled during active disease. CDR3s include the opening cysteine and the closing phenylalanine or tryptophan. Fields, in order: V gene, D gene, J gene, CDR3 DNA, CDR3 protein. D genes are given only for firm matches.

TRBV5-1	-	TRBJ1-4	TGCGCCAGCAGCCCCGACGGAGGGATGGGGAAACTGTTTTTT	CASSPDGGMGKLFF
TRBV3-1/TRBV3-2	-	TRBJ2-4	TGTGCCAGCAGCCAAGGACAGCCTTTTTTAGCCAAAAACATTCAGTACTTC	CASSQGQPFLAKNIQYF
TRBV6-5	-	TRBJ2-5	TGTGCCAGCAGTTACTCGAGTGGGGGGGCCAGAGAGACCCAGTACTTC	CASSYSSGGARETQYF
TRBV29-1	-	TRBJ2-7	TGCAGCGTGAAGGGGGTCAGGGGCTCCTACGAGCAGTACTTC	CSVKGVRGSYEQYF
TRBV6-5	-	TRBJ1-2	TGTGCCAGCAGTCACCGGGACTCTAACTATGGCTACACCTTC	CASSHRDSNYGYTF
TRBV4-1	TRBD2	TRBJ2-5	TGCGCCAGCAGCCAAGACGTCGTCGAGCGGGGGCAAGGGGAGACCCAGTACTTC	CASSQDVVERGQGETQYF
TRBV12-5	-	TRBJ2-4	TGTGCTAGTGGTTTGGAAGGGCAGGGGAGAAACATTCAGTACTTC	CASGLEGQGRNIQYF
TRBV19	TRBD1	TRBJ2-1	TGTGCCAGTAGGACGACCGGGACAGGGAGAGATGAGCAGTTCTTC	CASRTTGTGRDEQFF
TRBV5-1	-	TRBJ1-6	TGCGCCAGCAGGGTAGGGCAGGGGATTTCACCCCTCCACTTT	CASRVGQGISPLHF
TRBV27	-	TRBJ1-1	TGTGCCAGCAGTTTCAATAACTACATGAACACTGAAGCTTTCTTT	CASSFNNYMNTEAFF
TRBV19	-	TRBJ1-5	TGTGCCAGTAAAGCATCTAGCAATCAGCCCCAGCATTTT	CASKASSNQPQHF
TRBV19	-	TRBJ1-4	TGTGCCAGTAGCTACACAGCAACTAATGAAAAACTGTTTTTT	CASSYTATNEKLFF
TRBV3-1/TRBV3-2	-	TRBJ2-5	TGTGCCAGCAGCCACGCTAAGGGGGACCAGTACTTC	CASSHAKGDQYF
TRBV5-6	TRBD1	TRBJ1-6	TGTGCCAGCAGCTTTAGAGACAGGGTCTCTTCACCCCTCCACTTT	CASSFRDRVSSPLHF
TRBV24-1	TRBD1	TRBJ2-3	TGTGCCACCAGTGAGACCAACAGGGGGCGTCGCACAGATACGCAGTATTTT	CATSETNRGRRTDTQYF
TRBV5-1	TRBD1	TRBJ1-5	TGCGCCAGCAGCTTGGGGGACAGGGAAGGTCAGCCCCAGCATTTT	CASSLGDREGQPQHF
TRBV29-1	-	TRBJ2-3	TGCAGCGTTAGGGGCGTGGATACGCAGTATTTT	CSVRGVDTQYF
TRBV7-3	TRBD1	TRBJ2-5	TGTGCCAGCAGCTTAACTGGGACAGGGGCTCGTGAGACCCAGTACTTC	CASSLTGTGARETQYF
TRBV6-6	TRBD1	TRBJ1-1	TGTGCCAGCAGTTACAAGGAAATAGGGGGCCCTGAAGCTTTCTTT	CASSYKEIGGPEAFF
TRBV18	-	TRBJ2-7	TGTGCCAGCTCACGGATTGCGGACAGTAGCTCCTACGAGCAGTACTTC	CASSRIADSSSYEQYF
TRBV28	-	TRBJ2-7	TGTGCCAGCAGTTTGGTCCAGGTGGGCCTCTACGAGCAGTACTTC	CASSLVQVGLYEQYF
TRBV6-1	-	TRBJ1-2	TGTGCCAGCAGTGAAAGGGTCAGGGGACGCTATGGCTACACCTTC	CASSERVRGRYGYTF
TRBV9	TRBD1	TRBJ1-1	TGTGCCAGCAGCATCGGGACAGGGGGCTGGACTGAAGCTTTCTTT	CASSIGTGGWTEAFF
TRBV7-8	TRBD1	TRBJ2-2	TGTGCCAGCACCAGACAGGGGGTAGGCACCGGGGAGCTGTTTTTT	CASTRQGVGTGELFF
TRBV6-2/TRBV6-3	-	TRBJ2-7	TGTGCCAGCAGTTACACAGGGTACTACGAGCAGTACTTC	CASSYTGYYEQYF
TRBV5-6	-	TRBJ1-1	TGTGCCAGCAGCCTCGTGGGGGCGGCGAGGGGTCCCCCTGAAGCTTTCTTT	CASSLVGAARGPPEAFF
TRBV7-2	TRBD1	TRBJ2-7	TGTGCCAGCAGCGCACAGGGGGCGCGGTACGAGCAGTACTTC	CASSAQGARYEQYF